The subject of this entry is one TCR beta chain. TCRdb reprocessed the 5' RACE reads and keeps a single row for each CDR3 protein, giving no DNA. Its table records about 450,000 distinct CDR3 sequences. These data are taken from a study of monozygotic twins with inflammatory bowel disease. Germline V gives CDR1 KGHSH, CDR2 LQKENI. The CDR3 runs to 14 residues. This clonotype originated in a human donor with ulcerative colitis or Crohn's disease, or a healthy co-twin of an affected twin (not recorded which). Sequencing was done on a sample of blood. V and J are TRBV18 and TRBJ2-2. CDR3: CASSPMAATGELFF.